This TCR beta chain originates from a study of shared clonotypes between healthy human individuals. Study-level background: CD4 naive and CD4 memory each took three plates per donor, while CD8 naive took two and CD8 memory one.

The assay used deep level. DNA at around 200 ng, roughly 27,000 T cell genomes, went into sorted-subset replicate PCRs. Produced via immunoSEQ multiplex PCR; TCRdb's table is partial and in-frame only. Of over a million clones in the sample, 97% to 99% were seen once. Findings and caveats of the study: There were few donors, and this limited the genetic and exposure-history diversity represented.

This clone came up once. The target antigen is unknown. This sequence was found in a man aged 25-45 years in good health. Specimen: naive CD4+ T cells sorted from blood. The subset here: CD45RA+ positively selected.

CDR3 in amino acids: CASSLAGRYNEQFF. The CDR3 nucleotides are TGTGCCAGCAGTTTAGCCGGAAGATACAATGAGCAGTTCTTC. The chain links TRBV28 to TRBJ2-1; unclear D gene. Germline V gene lookup returns CDR1 MDHEN and CDR2 SYDVKM. V lost 2 bases, J lost 4 bases, and 9 bases lay in between. The CDR3 is 14 amino acids.